These 27 T cell receptor beta chains came from one sample sequenced in a study of vaccination and CD4 T cells after COVID-19. Cultured CD4+ T-cell DNA underwent Oncomine TCR Beta short-read sequencing. TCRdb re-analysed the PCR reads in MiXCR, keeping a single row per CDR3 protein. The sample records approximately 13,000 distinct CDR3 sequences, around 50% being singletons. Which antigens these TCRs recognize remains unknown. The treatment was: approximately nine-day PBMC culture with coronavirus spike peptide pools or control peptides (ViraFEST assay). The material was CD4+ T cells from blood, cultured in vitro, obtained before SARS-CoV-2 vaccination. The receptors were sampled from a human donor who had recovered from COVID-19.

The V and J genes are TRBV7-8 and TRBJ1-2, with TRBD1 identical over 7 bases. Germline assignment: CDR1 SGHVS and CDR2 FQNEAQ. Losses at the gene ends were 2 bases for V and 8 bases for J; bases not matched to a gene: 11. CDR3 length: 15 residues. The CDR3 sequence is CASSLHRGGWRGYTF. The CDR3 nucleotides are TGTGCCAGCAGCTTACACAGAGGGGGCTGGAGGGGCTACACCTTC.

V gene TRBV7-8 combines with J gene TRBJ1-2; 10 positions agree with TRBD1. Germline values: CDR1 SGHVS, CDR2 FQNEAQ. J gave up 6 bases and V 0 bases, and 4 bases lay outside the gene matches. This CDR3 is 15 amino acids long. Here the CDR3 reads CASSLAGQGYHGYTF. In nucleotides, the CDR3 is TGTGCCAGCAGCTTAGCGGGACAGGGGTATCATGGCTACACCTTC.

This clonotype was picked up a small number of times. This chain joins TRBV7-9 and TRBJ1-6; 8 bases align to TRBD1. Germline CDR1 is SEHNR and CDR2 is FQNEAQ (reference sequence). V lost 6 bases and J lost 7; bases outside the gene matches: 8. This CDR3 spans 15 amino acids. The CDR3 coding sequence is TGTGCCAGCAGGCCGACGACAGGGGACAATTCACCCCTCCACTTT. Translated, it gives CASRPTTGDNSPLHF.

This chain uses TRBV6-1 with TRBJ1-1, with D unresolved. The length of the CDR3 is 14 residues. The V end was cut by 7 bases, the J end by 5 bases, with 17 bases between. CDR1 is MNHNS and CDR2 is SASEGT in the germline V gene. The CDR3 region is CASTRPGSRTEAFF. The CDR3 DNA sequence: TGTGCCAGCACCCGTCCGGGAAGCAGAACTGAAGCTTTCTTT.

This clonotype has only a few counts. The rearrangement uses TRBV20-1 and TRBJ2-5, with 8 bases lining up with TRBD2. V gave up 4 bases and J gave up 4 bases; unmatched junction bases: 8. The germline CDR1 and CDR2 sequences are DFQATT and SNEGSKA (reference sequence). CDR3 length: 14 residues. The CDR3 is CSATKAGAVETQYF. DNA of the CDR3: TGCAGTGCTACTAAAGCGGGAGCAGTAGAGACCCAGTACTTC.

This clonotype was seen just once. The CDR3 coding sequence is TGTGCCACCACGCAAGATAGCAATCAGCCCCAGCATTTT. The encoded protein is CATTQDSNQPQHF. This sequence joins TRBV10-3 and TRBJ1-5; D gene unclear. This CDR3 is built from 13 residues. Germline CDR1 and CDR2: ENHRY and SYGVKD. V shed 10 bases and J shed 0 bases, with 10 bases lying between them.

This clonotype was observed a few times. The V and J genes are TRBV7-9 and TRBJ2-5, with 9 bases matching TRBD2. The CDR3 consists of 17 residues. Germline V gives CDR1 SEHNR, CDR2 FQNEAQ (reference sequence). V trimming: 2 bases; J trimming: 5 bases; junction bases outside the gene matches: 12. The CDR3 region has the DNA TGTGCCAGCAGCTTAACGGCGGGGGGGCTGGCGTGGGAGACCCAGTACTTC. It yields the protein CASSLTAGGLAWETQYF.

For this clonotype: This may stem from a read error, because a much larger clone lies one nucleotide away. The genes are TRBV7-2 and TRBJ2-3; the D gene could be TRBD1 or TRBD2 (5 bases each). The CDR3 runs 15 residues. The V gene's germline CDR1 is SGHTA and CDR2 FQGNSA. V was clipped by 4 bases and J by 2 bases, with 13 bases between them. This CDR3 reads CASSSGAGFTDTQYF. CDR3 sequence (DNA): TGTGCCAGCAGCTCCGGGGCAGGGTTCACAGATACGCAGTATTTT.

This chain's CDR3 is CASSYLAGGYDTGELFF. CDR3 DNA sequence: TGTGCCAGCAGCTATTTAGCGGGGGGGTATGACACCGGGGAGCTGTTTTTT. The chain is built from TRBV7-8 and TRBJ2-2; 11 bases fit TRBD2. Losses at the gene ends were 4 bases for V and 3 bases for J; bases not matched to a gene: 7. The CDR3 runs 17 residues. Germline CDR1 and CDR2: SGHVS and FQNEAQ. Using reference TRBV7-8 and TRBJ2-2 for the parts outside the CDR3, the full variable domain is GAGVSQSPRYKVAKRGQDVALRCDPISGHVSLFWYQQALGQGPEFLTYFQNEAQLDKSGLPSDRFFAERPEGSVSTLKIQRTQQEDSAVYLCASSYLAGGYDTGELFFGEGSRLTVL.

The rearrangement links TRBV7-3 to TRBJ2-1, with D maybe TRBD2 (5 bases). The germline V gene has CDR1 SGHTA and CDR2 FQGTGA. This CDR3 contains 13 residues. V was trimmed by 5 bases and J by 9 bases, leaving 14 bases between them. Here the CDR3 DNA reads TGTGCCAGCAGCCGTCTCCTCAGCGGTGAGCAGTTCTTC. Protein: CASSRLLSGEQFF.

The rearrangement links TRBV2 to TRBJ2-5; D assignment may be TRBD1 or TRBD2 (5 bases each). The germline V gene has CDR1 SNHLY and CDR2 FYNNEI. Trimming pared 9 bases from V and 5 bases from J, leaving 19 bases between. CDR3 size: 14 residues. DNA of the CDR3: TGTGCCAGTAATGAAAGGGACCTCGGGGAGACCCAGTACTTC. It is translated as CASNERDLGETQYF.

The V and J genes are TRBV24-1 and TRBJ2-5; the match to TRBD2 covers 10 bases. This CDR3 is 17 amino acids long. The V gene's germline CDR1 is KGHDR and CDR2 SFDVKD. V was pared by 4 bases and J by 4 bases, with 11 bases of the junction left unmatched. DNA of the CDR3: TGTGCCACCAGTGACGCAACAACTAGCGGGGCCAGAGAGACCCAGTACTTC. This translates into CATSDATTSGARETQYF.

This clonotype was detected once. This chain links TRBV11-3 with TRBJ2-1; 10 positions agree with TRBD2. Germline V gives CDR1 SGHNT, CDR2 YENEEA. With 5 bases clipped from V and 8 bases from J, the junction kept 9 bases outside the gene matches. This CDR3 spans 15 amino acids. CDR3 protein: CASSQLLAGVDEQFF. The CDR3 coding sequence is TGTGCCAGCAGCCAACTCCTAGCGGGGGTCGATGAGCAGTTCTTC.

The CDR3 DNA sequence: TGCAGTGCTACTGGGACTAGCGGGAGTCCTGAGCAGTTCTTC. Amino acids: CSATGTSGSPEQFF. This chain joins TRBV20-1 and TRBJ2-1, with 14 bases identical to TRBD2. After removal of 4 bases from V and 9 bases from J, the junction contained 5 bases not matched to a gene. The CDR3 sequence is 14 residues long. Germline-derived CDR1 and CDR2 are DFQATT and SNEGSKA (reference sequence).

This chain joins TRBV5-6 and TRBJ1-5, with 7 positions matching TRBD1. V dropped 5 bases and J dropped 2; count of bases not matched to a gene: 10. The CDR3 loop spans 16 amino acids. Germline V gene data show CDR1 as SGHDT and CDR2 as YYEEEE. The CDR3 DNA follows: TGTGCCAGCAGTCAGAGGGGGCGCGGCGGCAATCAGCCCCAGCATTTT. Protein product: CASSQRGRGGNQPQHF.

This chain uses TRBV20-1 with TRBJ2-1, with a tentative D call TRBD2 (5 bases). Deletions cut 3 bases from V and 8 bases from J, with 17 bases between. CDR1 is DFQATT, CDR2 SNEGSKA, per germline (reference sequence). The CDR3 consists of 14 residues. Written as DNA, the CDR3 is TGCAGTGCTAGTTCTGTGGGAGTATACGATGAGCAGTTCTTC. It codes for CSASSVGVYDEQFF.

CDR3 bases: TGTGCCTTCCCGAGGACGGCATCTGGAAACACCATATATTTT. Its protein is CAFPRTASGNTIYF. The chain has TRBV30 and TRBJ1-3; the D is unclear. This CDR3 is 14 amino acids long. CDR1 and CDR2 from the germline V gene are GTSNPN and SVGIG (reference sequence). The V end was cut by 7 bases, the J end by 1 base, with 14 bases between.

The chain carries TRBV6-1 and TRBJ1-1; D may be TRBD1 (6 bases). Trimming pared 7 bases from V and 5 bases from J, leaving 14 bases between. Germline values: CDR1 MNHNS, CDR2 SASEGT. The CDR3 has 13 residues. The CDR3 coding sequence is TGTGCCAGCAACAGGGAGAGATTGACTGAAGCTTTCTTT. Protein product: CASNRERLTEAFF.

The chain recombines TRBV20-1 with TRBJ2-3; no clear D gene. The CDR3 sequence is 16 residues long. Germline V gene lookup returns CDR1 DFQATT and CDR2 SNEGSKA (reference sequence). Trimming removed 0 bases from V and 1 base from J, with 14 bases in between. This CDR3 reads CSARELGFQGTDTQYF. CDR3 nucleotide sequence: TGCAGTGCTAGAGAACTGGGCTTCCAGGGCACAGATACGCAGTATTTT.

V and J are TRBV21-1 and TRBJ2-5; TRBD2, the table's D call, was not compared with the DNA. TRBV21-1 is tagged as a pseudogene. The CDR3 contains 18 residues. CDR3 loop: CASSKSLGHSAYQETQYF. CDR3 DNA: TGTGCCAGCAGCAAAAGCCTGGGCCACAGCGCTTACCAAGAGACCCAGTACTTC.

The sample holds a few counts of this clonotype. DNA of the CDR3: TGTGCCAGCAGCTTAACGGAGGAAAAACTGTTTTTT. Residues: CASSLTEEKLFF. The chain recombines TRBV11-3 with TRBJ1-4; D is unclear. The CDR3 has 12 amino acids. Germline V CDR1 and CDR2: SGHNT, YENEEA. The V end lost 2 bases, the J end lost 8 bases, and 6 bases lay between the germline ends.

The chain links TRBV6-2 or TRBV6-3 to TRBJ2-7; possible D gene TRBD1, 6 bases. This CDR3 is built from 11 residues. CDR1 is MNHEY and CDR2 is SVGEGT in the germline V gene. Deletions cut 6 bases from V and 6 bases from J, with 9 bases between. The CDR3 sequence is CASRQGSEQYF. In DNA form, the CDR3 reads TGTGCCAGCAGACAGGGATCCGAGCAGTACTTC.

This clonotype was seen only a few times. The chain combines TRBV7-9 with TRBJ1-2; TRBD1 aligns across 10 bases. Trimming cost V 5 bases and J 4 bases; bases outside gene matches: 7. Germline CDR1 SEHNR, CDR2 FQNEAQ (reference sequence). The length of the CDR3 is 15 residues. CDR3 amino acids: CASSLGTGDFYGYTF. CDR3 in DNA: TGTGCCAGCAGCCTAGGGACAGGGGACTTCTATGGCTACACCTTC.

V usage is TRBV6-2 or TRBV6-3 and J usage is TRBJ1-5, with D maybe TRBD1 (5 bases). CDR3 length: 11 amino acids. The germline V gene encodes CDR1 MNHEY and CDR2 SVGEGT. Trimming left V 5 bases short and J 12 bases short, with 11 bases between. CDR3 sequence: CASSQGRGQHF. Here the CDR3 DNA reads TGTGCCAGCAGTCAGGGACGGGGCCAGCATTTT.

The rearrangement links TRBV4-1 to TRBJ2-7, with 10 bases lining up with TRBD1. V lost 4 bases to trimming and J lost 2 bases; unmatched junction nucleotides: 5. CDR1 is MGHRA, CDR2 YSYEKL, per germline. The CDR3 sequence is 15 residues long. The CDR3 DNA sequence: TGCGCCAGCAGCCGACCGGGACAGGGGACCTACGAGCAGTACTTC. It yields the protein CASSRPGQGTYEQYF.

The rearrangement links TRBV7-3 to TRBJ2-2, with D uncertain. Germline-derived CDR1 and CDR2 are SGHTA and FQGTGA. V was trimmed by 1 base and J by 2 bases, leaving 11 bases between them. The CDR3 consists of 16 residues. The CDR3 spells CASSLNSPQNTGELFF. For the CDR3, the DNA is TGTGCCAGCAGCTTAAATTCTCCCCAAAACACCGGGGAGCTGTTTTTT.

J is TRBJ1-2 and V is TRBV6-2 or TRBV6-3, with D unclear. The V gene's germline CDR1 is MNHEY and CDR2 SVGEGT. This CDR3 is 15 amino acids long. V lost 2 bases, J lost 0 bases, and 10 bases lay in between. For the CDR3, the DNA is TGTGCCAGCAGTTACGTGTATTCTTCTAACTATGGCTACACCTTC. Amino acids: CASSYVYSSNYGYTF.